This T cell receptor beta chain was sequenced for a study of blood T cell repertoires in COVID-19. Whole-study context: PBMCs, B-cell-depleted T cells, or T cells were the source of the cDNA or gDNA that made up the material.

Clones were sequenced by immunoSEQ multiplex PCR, and TCRdb holds only the in-frame ones, with some missing. Of 35,000 to 45,000 clones in the sample, about 91% were seen once. The clonotype originates from a man between 50 and 59 years old with active COVID-19. Material for sequencing was peripheral blood.

Here the CDR3 DNA reads TGTGCCAGCAGTTTATCTGGTAGCGGGGCCGACACCTTGTACTTC. The encoded protein is CASSLSGSGADTLYF. This chain connects TRBV28 to TRBJ2-7; 8 bases are shared with TRBD2. Germline V gives CDR1 MDHEN, CDR2 SYDVKM. This CDR3 has 15 amino acids. With V trimmed by 1 base and J by 12 bases, 14 bases remained unmatched.